This T cell receptor (beta chain) was retrieved from a study of shared clonotypes between healthy human individuals. The study, taken as a whole, reports: The study generally estimated greater richness for naive than memory subsets.

The CDR3 totals 11 residues. Germline CDR1 reads MNHEY; CDR2 reads SMNVEV (reference sequence). V lost 8 bases and J lost 5, with 10 bases in between. To note about this clone: Its target is unknown.

Terminally differentiated effector memory CD45RA+ cells were left out of the naive CD8 fraction, which was CD45RO-negative and positively selected for CCR7. None of the donors, who were healthy HIV-negative adults, had recently had acute infections or vaccinations. Clones were sequenced by immunoSEQ multiplex PCR, and TCRdb holds only the in-frame ones, with some missing. The sample yields around 2,000,000 clones, approximately 94% seen once. The sample comprised naive CD8+ T cells sorted from blood. This TCR came from a young man in good health. V usage is TRBV27 and J usage is TRBJ2-7, with a tentative D call TRBD1 (5 bases). The CDR3 protein is CASPGKNEQYF. The CDR3 nucleotides are TGTGCCAGCCCAGGGAAGAACGAGCAGTACTTC.